What follows are 8 T cell receptor beta chains derived from one specimen sequenced in a study of blood T cell repertoires in COVID-19. Only in-frame clones appear in the TCRdb table, and some are missing; sequencing was by immunoSEQ multiplex PCR. This sample carries roughly 180,000 clones, 65% to 85% of them seen once, and the ten largest clones take under 5.5%. The source material was peripheral blood. These receptor sequences come from a woman aged 25 to 39 with acute or convalescent COVID-19.

V gene TRBV10-1 combines with J gene TRBJ2-1; D not resolved. This CDR3 has 11 amino acids. The ends were cut back, 4 bases at V and 7 bases at J, with 5 bases in the middle. Looked up from germline, CDR1 is WNHNN and CDR2 is SYGVQD (reference sequence). CDR3 DNA sequence: TGCGCCAGCAGTGGTGAGAATGAGCAGTTCTTC. Amino acid sequence: CASSGENEQFF.

The chain combines TRBV7-2 with TRBJ1-5; maybe TRBD1 (6 bases). The CDR3 is 14 residues long. CDR1 and CDR2 from the germline V gene are SGHTA and FQGNSA. V shed 1 base and J shed 6 bases, with 10 bases lying between them. This chain's CDR3 is CASSLDRVIQPQHF. In DNA form, the CDR3 reads TGTGCCAGCAGCTTAGACAGGGTGATTCAGCCCCAGCATTTT.

The chain uses TRBV7-6 and TRBJ2-5, with 7 positions matching TRBD2. The J segment lost 4 bases and the V segment lost 2 bases, leaving 10 bases of the junction unmatched. The CDR3 extends over 16 amino acids. The germline CDR1 and CDR2 sequences are SGHVS and FNYEAQ. The CDR3 spells CASSLSPSTGGETQYF. DNA for the CDR3: TGTGCCAGCAGCTTATCCCCGAGCACGGGGGGAGAGACCCAGTACTTC.

The chain is built from TRBV3-1 (or the pseudogene TRBV3-2) and TRBJ2-2; weak D call: TRBD1 (6 bases). V lost 5 bases to trimming and J lost 6 bases, with 16 bases between them. There are 15 residues in the CDR3. The germline V gene encodes CDR1 LGHDT and CDR2 YNNKEL (reference sequence). Written as DNA, the CDR3 is TGTGCCAGCAGCTCCAGGGGTTGGAGAGCCGGGGAGCTGTTTTTT. It is translated as CASSSRGWRAGELFF.

The chain links TRBV14 to TRBJ1-6; 8 bases agree with TRBD1. J lost 7 bases, V lost 4 bases, and 6 bases had no gene match. Per germline, CDR1 SGHDN and CDR2 FVKESK. CDR3 length: 15 residues. Here the CDR3 reads CASSLRTGKNSPLHF. DNA for the CDR3: TGTGCCAGCAGCCTCCGGACAGGGAAGAATTCACCCCTCCACTTT.

The chain recombines TRBV25-1 with TRBJ1-1; a possible D gene is TRBD1 (5 bases). The ends were cut back, 6 bases at V and 1 base at J, with 15 bases in the middle. The CDR3 totals 15 residues. The germline gives CDR1 MGHDK, CDR2 SYGVNS. CDR3 bases: TGTGCCAGCAGCCCCGCACGGGGGGAGAACACTGAAGCTTTCTTT. Protein product: CASSPARGENTEAFF. Full variable domain (outside the CDR3, taken from reference TRBV25-1 and TRBJ1-1): EADIYQTPRYLVIGTGKKITLECSQTMGHDKMYWYQQDPGMELHLIHYSYGVNSTEKGDLSSESTVSRIRTEHFPLTLESARPSHTSQYLCASSPARGENTEAFFGQGTRLTVV.

The chain uses TRBV6-5 and TRBJ1-2, with D uncertain. Trimming took off 0 bases at V and 6 bases at J, with 17 bases between the two ends. Per the germline V gene, CDR1 is MNHEY and CDR2 is SVGAGI. This CDR3 region has 16 residues. The CDR3 sequence is CASSYSPRGGGDGYTF. CDR3 nucleotide sequence: TGTGCCAGCAGTTACTCCCCGAGAGGAGGTGGGGATGGCTACACCTTC.

This chain joins TRBV3-1 (or the pseudogene TRBV3-2) and TRBJ2-2; 11 bases agree with TRBD2. V shed 3 bases and J 5 bases; nucleotides not matched to a gene: 2. CDR3 length: 15 amino acids. Germline V CDR1 and CDR2: LGHDT, YNNKEL (reference sequence). This CDR3 is CASSHSGRVTGELFF. In nucleotides, the CDR3 is TGTGCCAGCAGCCATAGCGGGAGGGTTACCGGGGAGCTGTTTTTT.